Listed here is a single T cell receptor beta chain. This entry is derived from a study of technical replicates of blood from several donors. Germline CDR1 SGHAT, CDR2 FQNNGV. Trimming took 5 bases from V and 3 from J; bases not matched to a gene: 14. The CDR3 is 17 residues long. Sequenced by immunoSEQ multiplex PCR; TCRdb stores in-frame clones only, minus some. The sample comprises approximately 69,000 clones, roughly 97% of which are singletons, and over 0.2% rests with the top ten. V gene TRBV11-2 combines with J gene TRBJ2-3; TRBD2 matches 7 bases. The TCR was taken from a human donor in good health. Material: T cells isolated from PBMCs. For the CDR3, the DNA is TGTGCCAGCAGCCCTACCTGGGGTAGCGGGCCGACAGATACGCAGTATTTT. It specifies CASSPTWGSGPTDTQYF.